This T cell receptor (beta chain) was identified in a study of blood T cell repertoires in COVID-19. At the level of the study: Donors in the United States, Italy and Spain gave samples during acute or convalescent COVID-19.

Sequencing was performed with immunoSEQ multiplex PCR; in TCRdb, only in-frame clones are kept and a portion is missing. The sample has 140,000 to 150,000 clones; 75% to 85% are singletons. The V segment lost 10 bases and the J segment 0 bases; nucleotides outside the gene matches: 9. Germline V CDR1 and CDR2: ENHRY, SYGVKD. The CDR3 is made up of 14 amino acids. This clone has only a few counts. This TCR derives from a woman aged 45-60 years with acute or convalescent COVID-19. The chain couples TRBV10-3 to TRBJ2-7; 7 bases line up with TRBD1. Source material: peripheral blood. The CDR3 loop reads CATATGTSSYEQYF. The CDR3 DNA reads as TGTGCCACCGCGACAGGGACAAGCTCCTACGAGCAGTACTTC.